The entry that follows covers one T cell receptor (beta chain) sequence. Antigen specificity is unknown. The sequenced fragment ends 3 residues before the CDR3 boundary, so the rest is inferred from the germline J gene. The data derive from a study of T cells in women clearing cervical HPV infection. As for the study in general: For cases, blood was sampled a median approximately 150 days after lesion detection, interquartile range roughly 80 to 220 days. Study results and limitations: Repertoire richness, not evenness, was significantly elevated in CIN3+ cases versus controls.

Produced via immunoSEQ multiplex PCR; TCRdb's table is partial and in-frame only. The sample has roughly 20,000 clones. Unmatched junction bases numbered 7, after V lost 5 bases and J lost 5 bases. The V gene's germline CDR1 is KGHSH and CDR2 LQKENI. The CDR3 has 15 amino acids. This clonotype was obtained from a woman aged 18-70 years with a cervical HPV16 infection that either progressed to CIN3+ or cleared (not recorded which). The sequenced sample consisted of blood buffy coat. This chain connects TRBV18 to TRBJ1-5; TRBD1 aligns across 9 bases. The part of the CDR3 DNA that was read is TGTGCCAGCTCATCGACAGGGGGTCAGCATCAGCCC. This encodes CASSSTGGQHQP. The entire CDR3 protein is CASSSTGGQHQPQHF.